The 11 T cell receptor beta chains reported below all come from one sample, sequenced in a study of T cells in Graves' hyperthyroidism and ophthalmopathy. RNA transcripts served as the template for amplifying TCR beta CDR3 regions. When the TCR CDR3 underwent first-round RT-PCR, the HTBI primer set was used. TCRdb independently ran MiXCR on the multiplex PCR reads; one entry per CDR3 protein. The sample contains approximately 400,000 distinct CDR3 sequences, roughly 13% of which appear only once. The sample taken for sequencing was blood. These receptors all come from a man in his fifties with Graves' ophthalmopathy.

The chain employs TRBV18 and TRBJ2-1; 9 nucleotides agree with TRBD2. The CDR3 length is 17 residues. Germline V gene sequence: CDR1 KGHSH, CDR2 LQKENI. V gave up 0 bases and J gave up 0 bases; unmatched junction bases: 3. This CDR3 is CASSPPGSGGSYNEQFF. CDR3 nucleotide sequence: TGTGCCAGCTCACCACCGGGTAGCGGGGGCTCCTACAATGAGCAGTTCTTC.

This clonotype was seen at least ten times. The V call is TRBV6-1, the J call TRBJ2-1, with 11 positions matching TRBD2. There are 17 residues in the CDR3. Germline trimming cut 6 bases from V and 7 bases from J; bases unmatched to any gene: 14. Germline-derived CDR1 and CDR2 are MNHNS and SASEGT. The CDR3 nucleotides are TGTGCCAGCAGGGATCGGTTGGGACTAGCGGCTCCGAATGAGCAGTTCTTC. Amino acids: CASRDRLGLAAPNEQFF.

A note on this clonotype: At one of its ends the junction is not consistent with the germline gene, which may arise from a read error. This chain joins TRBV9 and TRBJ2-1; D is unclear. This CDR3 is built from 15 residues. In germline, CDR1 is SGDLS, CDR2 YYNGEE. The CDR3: CASSLTWEPYNKQFF. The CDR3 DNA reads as TGTGCCAGCAGCCTTACTTGGGAACCCTACAATAAGCAGTTCTTC. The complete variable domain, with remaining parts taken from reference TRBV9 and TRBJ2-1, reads DSGVTQTPKHLITATGQRVTLRCSPRSGDLSVYWYQQSLDQGLQFLIQYYNGEERAKGNILERFSAQQFPDLHSELNLSSLELGDSALYFCASSLTWEPYNKQFFGPGTRLTVL.

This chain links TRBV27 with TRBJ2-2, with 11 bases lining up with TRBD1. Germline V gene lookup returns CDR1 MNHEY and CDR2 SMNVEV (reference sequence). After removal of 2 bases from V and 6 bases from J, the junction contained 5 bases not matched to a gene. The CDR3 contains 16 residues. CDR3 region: CASSLRTGGRPGELFF. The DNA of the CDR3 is TGTGCCAGCAGTTTACGGACAGGGGGCAGGCCCGGGGAGCTGTTTTTT.

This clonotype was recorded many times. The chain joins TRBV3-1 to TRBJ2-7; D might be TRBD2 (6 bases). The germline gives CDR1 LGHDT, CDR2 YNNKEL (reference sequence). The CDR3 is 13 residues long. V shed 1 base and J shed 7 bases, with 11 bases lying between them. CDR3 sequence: CASSQGRRGEQYF. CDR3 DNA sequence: TGTGCCAGCAGCCAAGGACGGAGGGGAGAGCAGTACTTC.

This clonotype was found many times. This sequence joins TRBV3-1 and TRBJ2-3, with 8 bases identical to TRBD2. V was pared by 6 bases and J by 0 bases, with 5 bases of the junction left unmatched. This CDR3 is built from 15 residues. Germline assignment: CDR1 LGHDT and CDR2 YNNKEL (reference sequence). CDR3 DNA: TGTGCCAGCAGAACTAGCGGTTCTAGCACAGATACGCAGTATTTT. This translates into CASRTSGSSTDTQYF.

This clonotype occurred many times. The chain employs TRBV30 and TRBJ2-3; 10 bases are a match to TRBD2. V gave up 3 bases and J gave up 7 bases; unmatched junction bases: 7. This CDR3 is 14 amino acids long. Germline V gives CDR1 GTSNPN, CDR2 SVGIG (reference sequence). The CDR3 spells CAWSVTSGTNTQYF. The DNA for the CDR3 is TGTGCCTGGAGCGTTACTAGCGGGACGAATACGCAGTATTTT. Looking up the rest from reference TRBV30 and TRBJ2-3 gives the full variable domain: SQTIHQWPATLVQPVGSPLSLECTVEGTSNPNLYWYRQAAGRGLQLLFYSVGIGQISSEVPQNLSASRPQDRQFILSSKKLLLSDSGFYLCAWSVTSGTNTQYFGPGTRLTVL.

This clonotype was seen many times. CDR3 protein: CASSSATGELFF. For the CDR3, the DNA is TGTGCCAGCAGCTCTGCTACCGGGGAGCTGTTTTTT. The J gene is TRBJ2-2, the V gene TRBV7-6; D remains unclear. The germline V gene encodes CDR1 SGHVS and CDR2 FNYEAQ. Trimming removed 4 bases from V and 5 bases from J, with 5 bases in between. CDR3 length: 12 residues.

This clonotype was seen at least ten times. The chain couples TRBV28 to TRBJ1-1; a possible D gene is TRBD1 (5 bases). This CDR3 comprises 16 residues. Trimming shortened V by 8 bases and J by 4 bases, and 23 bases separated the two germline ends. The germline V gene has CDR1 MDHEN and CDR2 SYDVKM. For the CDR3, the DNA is TGTGCCAGCGCCGGACACGGTTGGGGTCTTGGCACTGAAGCTTTCTTT. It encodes CASAGHGWGLGTEAFF.

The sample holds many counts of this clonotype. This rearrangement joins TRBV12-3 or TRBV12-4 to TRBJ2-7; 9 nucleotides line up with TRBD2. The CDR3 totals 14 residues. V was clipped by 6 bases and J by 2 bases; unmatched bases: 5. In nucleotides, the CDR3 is TGTGCCAGCAGAAGAGCGGGGGGAACCTACGAGCAGTACTTC. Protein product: CASRRAGGTYEQYF.

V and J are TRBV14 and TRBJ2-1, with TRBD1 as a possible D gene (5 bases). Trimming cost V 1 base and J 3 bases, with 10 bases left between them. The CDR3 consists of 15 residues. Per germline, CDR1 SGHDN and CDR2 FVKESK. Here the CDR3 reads CASSQASGRYNEQFF. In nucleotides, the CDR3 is TGTGCCAGCAGCCAAGCGTCAGGGCGCTACAATGAGCAGTTCTTC.